A single sample is the source of the 30 T cell receptor beta chains below, sequenced in a study of shared clonotypes between healthy human individuals (dated by TCRdb to about 2020). To prepare the library, the immunoSEQ multiplex PCR assay was applied. In TCRdb, the immuneACCESS table is reduced to in-frame sequences with V and J assigned. These tables do not hold every clone; where another copy was compared, an unresolved V gene accounts for under half, and the others remain unexplained. The sample includes about 480,000 clones, with more than 65% observed a single time. The ten largest clonotypes hold approximately 13% of the sample. Sequencing was performed on PBMCs. The receptor source for this set is a middle-aged woman in good health. Some clones in this sample may be carry-over from other donors' samples.

J is TRBJ2-3 and V is TRBV7-6, with D unclear. CDR3 size: 12 residues. Germline lookup yields CDR1 SGHVS and CDR2 FNYEAQ. The V and J ends lost 1 base and 4 bases respectively, with 3 bases between them. This chain's CDR3 is CASSLDPDTQYF. Here the CDR3 DNA reads TGTGCCAGCAGCTTAGATCCAGATACGCAGTATTTT.

This clone appeared once. V usage is TRBV15 and J usage is TRBJ2-1; a possible D gene is TRBD1 (5 bases). The germline V gene encodes CDR1 LNHNV and CDR2 YYDKDF (reference sequence). Trimming took off 1 base at V and 7 bases at J, with 11 bases between the two ends. This CDR3 region has 14 residues. The CDR3 coding sequence is TGTGCCACCAGCAGAGGGAATGACAGAAATGAGCAGTTCTTC. Protein sequence: CATSRGNDRNEQFF.

The chain uses TRBV11-2 and TRBJ2-3, with TRBD2 identical over 10 bases. The length of the CDR3 is 14 residues. After removal of 4 bases from V and 4 bases from J, the junction contained 2 bases not matched to a gene. The germline V gene encodes CDR1 SGHAT and CDR2 FQNNGV. The CDR3 DNA follows: TGTGCCAGCAGCTCTAGCGGGAGTTCAGATACGCAGTATTTT. This sequence encodes CASSSSGSSDTQYF.

The chain has TRBV27 and TRBJ1-1; 9 nucleotides align to TRBD1. V shed 5 bases, J shed 3 bases, and the junction held 7 bases outside the gene matches. Germline CDR1 MNHEY, CDR2 SMNVEV (reference sequence). The CDR3 totals 15 residues. The CDR3 is CASSIGQGWHTEAFF. CDR3 bases: TGTGCCAGCAGTATAGGACAGGGGTGGCACACTGAAGCTTTCTTT.

Only a few counts were recorded for this clone. V and J are TRBV28 and TRBJ1-2; weak D call: TRBD1 (5 bases). This CDR3 is 14 amino acids long. The V gene lost 6 bases and the J gene lost 2 bases, with 13 bases spanning the gap. Germline assignment: CDR1 MDHEN and CDR2 SYDVKM. The CDR3 DNA reads as TGTGCCAGCAGCATCCTTGGGGCAAACTATGGCTACACCTTC. This codes for CASSILGANYGYTF.

The rearrangement uses TRBV6-9 and TRBJ2-7, with 7 nucleotides matching TRBD2. Losses at the gene ends were 10 bases for V and 6 bases for J; bases not matched to a gene: 12. This CDR3 has 13 residues. Germline CDR1 is MNHGY and CDR2 is SVAAGI. In nucleotides, the CDR3 is TGTGCCACCCTTAACGGGAGGCCATGCGAGCAGTACTTC. Protein product: CATLNGRPCEQYF.

The rearrangement joins TRBV28 to TRBJ1-3, with a tentative D call TRBD1 (6 bases). Between the trimmed V and J ends, which lost 2 bases and 0 bases, there was a span of 11 bases. Germline V gives CDR1 MDHEN, CDR2 SYDVKM. The CDR3 is 16 amino acids. CDR3 nucleotides: TGTGCCAGCAGTTTAACAGGGCCCGGCTCTGGAAACACCATATATTTT. It encodes CASSLTGPGSGNTIYF.

The chain combines TRBV6-6 with TRBJ2-7; D is perhaps TRBD1 (5 bases). Germline CDR1 and CDR2: MNHNY and SVGAGI (reference sequence). The length of the CDR3 is 13 residues. V shed 0 bases and J shed 7 bases, with 10 bases lying between them. Written as DNA, the CDR3 is TGTGCCAGCAGTTACTCTACAGGTGGGGAGCAGTACTTC. Amino acids: CASSYSTGGEQYF.

The V call is TRBV28, the J call TRBJ1-2, with D perhaps matching TRBD1 (5 bases). CDR1 is MDHEN and CDR2 is SYDVKM in the germline V gene. CDR3 length: 13 amino acids. V lost 2 bases and J lost 3, with 7 bases in between. The chain's CDR3 is CASSLIGDYGYTF. DNA for the CDR3: TGTGCCAGCAGTTTAATAGGGGACTATGGCTACACCTTC.

This sequence joins TRBV25-1 and TRBJ2-1; 7 nucleotides line up with TRBD2. Germline-derived CDR1 and CDR2 are MGHDK and SYGVNS. J gave up 1 base and V 1 base, and 7 bases lay outside the gene matches. The CDR3 is 17 amino acids. This CDR3 is CASSESRLAVSYNEQFF. The CDR3 DNA reads as TGTGCCAGCAGTGAATCCCGGCTAGCGGTATCCTACAATGAGCAGTTCTTC.

The chain carries TRBV7-9 and TRBJ2-6, with 7 bases aligning to TRBD2. The germline V gene encodes CDR1 SEHNR and CDR2 FQNEAQ (reference sequence). V gave up 6 bases and J gave up 1 base; unmatched junction bases: 12. The CDR3 sequence is 18 residues long. The CDR3, as DNA: TGTGCCAGCAGTCCGAGCGGGACCACCCCTTCTGGGGCCAACGTCCTGACTTTC. Amino acids: CASSPSGTTPSGANVLTF. The full variable domain, rest sourced from reference TRBV7-9 and TRBJ2-6, is DTGVSQNPRHKITKRGQNVTFRCDPISEHNRLYWYRQTLGQGPEFLTYFQNEAQLEKSRLLSDRFSAERPKGSFSTLEIQRTEQGDSAMYLCASSPSGTTPSGANVLTFGAGSRLTVL.

The CDR3, as DNA: TGTGCCAGTAGTATATCTGCGGGAGGTTTGGCTGAGACCCAGTACTTC. Protein product: CASSISAGGLAETQYF. V gene TRBV19 combines with J gene TRBJ2-5, with TRBD2 identical over 8 bases. J lost 5 bases, V lost 2 bases, and 10 bases had no gene match. The CDR3 is made up of 16 amino acids. In germline, CDR1 is LNHDA, CDR2 SQIVND (reference sequence). The full variable domain, completed using reference TRBV19 and TRBJ2-5, is DGGITQSPKYLFRKEGQNVTLSCEQNLNHDAMYWYRQDPGQGLRLIYYSQIVNDFQKGDIAEGYSVSREKKESFPLTVTSAQKNPTAFYLCASSISAGGLAETQYFGPGTRLLVL.

The rearrangement joins TRBV6-6 to TRBJ2-7; D may be TRBD1 or TRBD2 (5 bases each). The CDR3 covers 15 residues. The V and J ends lost 6 bases and 4 bases respectively, with 19 bases between them. From germline, CDR1 is MNHNY and CDR2 SVGAGI (reference sequence). The chain's CDR3 is CASRPSGTLNYEQYF. The CDR3 region has the DNA TGTGCCAGCAGGCCTTCCGGGACCTTAAATTACGAGCAGTACTTC.

The CDR3 loop is CASSALRAGVLETQYF. CDR3 nucleotides: TGTGCCAGCAGTGCCCTGCGAGCGGGAGTACTAGAGACCCAGTACTTC. The chain uses TRBV28 and TRBJ2-5; TRBD2 matches 8 bases. This CDR3 is 16 amino acids long. After removal of 5 bases from V and 4 bases from J, the junction contained 12 bases not matched to a gene. Germline V gene sequence: CDR1 MDHEN, CDR2 SYDVKM.

V usage is TRBV4-2 and J usage is TRBJ2-7; 8 bases line up with TRBD1. Germline-derived CDR1 and CDR2 are LGHNA and YNFKEQ. The CDR3 has 15 amino acids. V was pared by 4 bases and J by 6 bases, with 11 bases of the junction left unmatched. CDR3 protein: CASSPSPGTGGEQYF. CDR3 nucleotide sequence: TGTGCCAGCAGCCCGTCTCCCGGGACAGGAGGCGAGCAGTACTTC.

The chain couples TRBV6-6 to TRBJ2-5; D is perhaps TRBD1 or TRBD2 (5 bases each). Germline V gene lookup returns CDR1 MNHNY and CDR2 SVGAGI (reference sequence). V lost 5 bases, J lost 4 bases, and 11 bases lay in between. The CDR3 covers 13 residues. CDR3 in amino acids: CASSNLRGETQYF. The CDR3 DNA reads as TGTGCCAGCAGTAACCTGAGGGGAGAGACCCAGTACTTC.

The V gene is TRBV9, the J gene TRBJ2-2; 7 bases line up with TRBD2. From germline, CDR1 is SGDLS and CDR2 YYNGEE. J lost 4 bases, V lost 2 bases, and 5 bases had no gene match. The CDR3 is made up of 15 amino acids. The CDR3 DNA reads as TGTGCCAGCAGCGTTGGGCGGGAGCCCACCGGGGAGCTGTTTTTT. The encoded protein is CASSVGREPTGELFF.

The chain uses TRBV11-3 and TRBJ2-7, with D perhaps TRBD2 (6 bases). Trimming removed 5 bases from V and 3 bases from J, with 11 bases in between. The CDR3 runs 13 residues. The germline CDR1 and CDR2 sequences are SGHNT and YENEEA. The CDR3 region has the DNA TGTGCCAGCAGCCCCATGGAGGGCTACGAGCAGTACTTC. Translation gives CASSPMEGYEQYF.

This clone was picked up one time. The V and J genes are TRBV9 and TRBJ2-2, with D possibly matching TRBD2 (5 bases). Deletions cut 0 bases from V and 6 bases from J, with 15 bases between. CDR1 is SGDLS and CDR2 is YYNGEE in the germline V gene. The CDR3 totals 16 residues. The CDR3 sequence is CASSVEGNPRAGELFF. Here the CDR3 DNA reads TGTGCCAGCAGCGTAGAGGGTAATCCGCGGGCCGGGGAGCTGTTTTTT.

A few counts support this clone. The chain recombines TRBV28 with TRBJ2-2, with TRBD2 identical over 12 bases. The CDR3 loop spans 15 amino acids. The J segment lost 3 bases and the V segment lost 11 bases, leaving 7 bases of the junction unmatched. Per germline, CDR1 MDHEN and CDR2 SYDVKM. The CDR3 here is CAVASGRGYTGELFF. The CDR3 DNA is TGTGCCGTAGCTAGCGGGAGGGGGTACACCGGGGAGCTGTTTTTT.

This sequence joins TRBV10-3 and TRBJ2-7; TRBD1 matches at 9 bases. The CDR3 loop spans 17 amino acids. CDR1 and CDR2 (germline): ENHRY, SYGVKD. V dropped 4 bases and J dropped 3; count of bases not matched to a gene: 13. The CDR3 reads CAISVSYRDRVNYEQYF. As DNA, the CDR3 is TGTGCCATCAGTGTCTCTTACCGGGACAGGGTTAACTACGAGCAGTACTTC.

This clone has just one count. This rearrangement joins TRBV29-1 to TRBJ2-2, with D tentatively TRBD2 (5 bases). V gave up 3 bases and J gave up 3 bases, with 11 bases separating them. Germline CDR1 and CDR2: SQVTM and ANQGSEA. The CDR3 length is 14 residues. The CDR3 is CSVDVDYDTGELFF. The DNA for the CDR3 is TGCAGCGTTGACGTCGACTACGACACCGGGGAGCTGTTTTTT.

J is TRBJ2-1 and V is TRBV4-2; 11 bases map to TRBD2. V was pared by 0 bases and J by 2 bases, with 3 bases of the junction left unmatched. The germline gives CDR1 LGHNA, CDR2 YNFKEQ. There are 17 residues in the CDR3. The CDR3 loop is CASSQDASGRPYNEQFF. CDR3 DNA sequence: TGTGCCAGCAGCCAAGATGCTAGCGGGAGGCCCTACAATGAGCAGTTCTTC.

The CDR3 spells CASRGGRANEQFF. CDR3 in DNA: TGTGCCAGTAGGGGCGGGAGGGCTAATGAGCAGTTCTTC. This chain uses TRBV19 with TRBJ2-1; 9 nucleotides line up with TRBD2. Germline CDR1 is LNHDA and CDR2 is SQIVND (reference sequence). The trim removed 6 bases at V and 7 bases at J, leaving 4 bases unmatched. The CDR3 has 13 residues. Combining the CDR3 with reference TRBV19 and TRBJ2-1 gives the whole variable domain DGGITQSPKYLFRKEGQNVTLSCEQNLNHDAMYWYRQDPGQGLRLIYYSQIVNDFQKGDIAEGYSVSREKKESFPLTVTSAQKNPTAFYLCASRGGRANEQFFGPGTRLTVL.

The rearrangement joins TRBV27 to TRBJ1-4, with a possible D match to TRBD1 (6 bases). Per the germline V gene, CDR1 is MNHEY and CDR2 is SMNVEV (reference sequence). The CDR3 extends over 15 amino acids. The V and J ends lost 2 bases and 8 bases respectively, with 15 bases between them. CDR3 coding DNA: TGTGCCAGCAGTTTAGGACATTCCCAGGGGGAAAAACTGTTTTTT. It codes for CASSLGHSQGEKLFF.

This chain uses TRBV28 with TRBJ2-7; D ambiguous. The CDR3 is 12 amino acids. The V end lost 7 bases, the J end lost 6 bases, and 13 bases lay between the germline ends. The germline V gene has CDR1 MDHEN and CDR2 SYDVKM. CDR3 DNA sequence: TGTGCCAGCACTCCCATGACGGGCGAGCAGTACTTC. Residues: CASTPMTGEQYF.

This chain joins TRBV6-5 and TRBJ2-7; the D is unclear. V lost 2 bases and J lost 2, with 13 bases in between. From germline, CDR1 is MNHEY and CDR2 SVGAGI. CDR3 size: 15 residues. The chain's CDR3 is CASSYRADGAYEQYF. The CDR3 region has the DNA TGTGCCAGCAGTTACAGGGCAGATGGGGCCTACGAGCAGTACTTC.

The DNA for the CDR3 is TGTGCCAGCAGCTTAGCGACCAGGGGGTTGGGTGGCTACACCTTC. As protein: CASSLATRGLGGYTF. V usage is TRBV7-2 and J usage is TRBJ1-2; TRBD1 agrees at 7 bases. The CDR3 length is 15 residues. Looked up from germline, CDR1 is SGHTA and CDR2 is FQGNSA. The ends lost 0 bases at V and 7 bases at J; junction bases unmatched: 8.

The chain couples TRBV30 to TRBJ1-6, with no clear D. The CDR3 runs 14 residues. Germline V gene lookup returns CDR1 GTSNPN and CDR2 SVGIG (reference sequence). Trimming took off 0 bases at V and 10 bases at J, with 13 bases between the two ends. The DNA of the CDR3 is TGTGCCTGGAGTGTCAAAGGGCCGAACTCACCCCTCCACTTT. Translation: CAWSVKGPNSPLHF.

V and J are TRBV4-1 and TRBJ1-2; D not certain. There are 16 residues in the CDR3. Germline values: CDR1 MGHRA, CDR2 YSYEKL. With 1 base removed from V and 4 bases from J, the gap between germline ends came to 16 bases. The CDR3 spells CASSQVGTGNFYGYTF. CDR3 sequence (DNA): TGCGCCAGCAGCCAAGTTGGCACCGGGAACTTCTATGGCTACACCTTC.